This T cell receptor (beta chain) was sequenced for a study of shared clonotypes between healthy human individuals. About the research overall: CD4 naive and memory got three plates each, CD8 naive two, CD8 memory one.

Profiling relied on immunoSEQ multiplex PCR, and the TCRdb table lists in-frame clones only, not all of them. The sample holds some 1,400,000 clones, roughly 96% seen once. The CDR3 extends over 12 amino acids. The ends were cut back, 11 bases at V and 6 bases at J, with 11 bases in the middle. Germline CDR1 and CDR2: ENHRY and SYGVKD. The clonotype originates from a man under 40 in good health. Source material: naive CD4+ T cells sorted from blood. The sample's subset: CD45RA+ positively selected. The rearrangement links TRBV10-3 to TRBJ1-6, with D unclear. The CDR3 DNA follows: TGTGCCGGAAGGACTCGTAATTCACCCCTCCACTTT. This translates into CAGRTRNSPLHF.